The 21 T cell receptor beta chains below come from one sample, sequenced in a study of spatial heterogeneity in lung cancer. Specified time point: sample taken at primary tumor resection. Study findings and constraints: Mutation tallies in tumors tracked expanded intratumoral alpha and beta TCR counts.

The antigens these receptors bind are not known. TCRdb re-called the 5' RACE reads with MiXCR, one entry per CDR3 protein. The sample lists some 96,000 distinct CDR3 sequences, approximately 4% occurring once. Specimen: lung tumor tissue, collected at surgery. These receptors all come from a male donor with early-stage non-small cell lung cancer.

Ten or more counts support this clonotype. DNA for the CDR3: TGCGCCAGCAGCCGGAGGGACAGGGAATATCATAATTCACCCCTCCACTTT. Amino acid sequence: CASSRRDREYHNSPLHF. The chain combines TRBV5-1 with TRBJ1-6; 9 nucleotides align to TRBD1. This CDR3 comprises 17 residues. Germline values: CDR1 SGHRS, CDR2 YFSETQ. V dropped 4 bases and J dropped 5; count of bases not matched to a gene: 10.

This clonotype was detected many times. The chain recombines TRBV28 with TRBJ2-7; 11 bases line up with TRBD2. The CDR3 runs 13 residues. Per germline, CDR1 MDHEN and CDR2 SYDVKM. J lost 5 bases, V lost 7 bases, and 4 bases had no gene match. CDR3 loop: CASKGLAAHEQYF. Here the CDR3 DNA reads TGTGCCAGCAAGGGACTAGCGGCCCACGAGCAGTACTTC.

This clonotype has more than one count but fewer than ten. The V and J genes are TRBV12-3 or TRBV12-4 and TRBJ2-1; no clear D gene. This CDR3 region has 13 residues. The V end was cut by 7 bases, the J end by 5 bases, with 12 bases between. CDR3 sequence (DNA): TGTGCCAGCACCTGGACCCAGAACAATGAGCAGTTCTTC. Translating gives CASTWTQNNEQFF.

This clonotype has ten or more counts. The rearrangement uses TRBV20-1 and TRBJ2-5, with 7 bases fitting TRBD1. Germline loops: CDR1 DFQATT, CDR2 SNEGSKA (reference sequence). This CDR3 has 16 amino acids. Trimming removed 2 bases from V and 5 bases from J; junction bases left unmatched: 14. The DNA for the CDR3 is TGCAGTGCTAGATCCTCCGGGACAGTAGTGATTGAGACCCAGTACTTC. This encodes CSARSSGTVVIETQYF.

The V and J genes are TRBV27 and TRBJ2-6; D unclear. Germline V gene sequence: CDR1 MNHEY, CDR2 SMNVEV (reference sequence). The CDR3 loop spans 15 amino acids. V lost 2 bases to trimming and J lost 2 bases, with 7 bases between them. The CDR3 region is CASSLVQPGANVLTF. CDR3 sequence (DNA): TGTGCCAGCAGTTTAGTGCAGCCTGGGGCCAACGTCCTGACTTTC.

This clonotype was counted many times. This rearrangement joins TRBV12-3 or TRBV12-4 to TRBJ2-3; D gene ambiguous. V gave up 4 bases and J gave up 4 bases, with 6 bases separating them. The CDR3 totals 12 residues. CDR3 region: CASSSSPDTQYF. DNA for the CDR3: TGTGCCAGCAGTTCTAGTCCAGATACGCAGTATTTT.

This clonotype was recorded at least ten times. The chain recombines TRBV5-1 with TRBJ1-1; possible D gene TRBD1, 6 bases. The CDR3 sequence is 13 residues long. V was clipped by 5 bases and J by 5 bases, with 13 bases between them. From germline, CDR1 is SGHRS and CDR2 YFSETQ. The CDR3: CASRRQEGTEAFF. The CDR3 DNA sequence: TGCGCCAGCAGGCGACAGGAGGGGACTGAAGCTTTCTTT.

This clonotype was counted at least ten times. The chain employs TRBV12-3 or TRBV12-4 and TRBJ2-6; no reliable D call. V was pared by 5 bases and J by 2 bases, with 10 bases between. The length of the CDR3 is 15 residues. The CDR3 spells CASSPYQAGANVLTF. Here the CDR3 DNA reads TGTGCCAGCAGTCCGTACCAAGCTGGGGCCAACGTCCTGACTTTC.

In its sample, this clonotype was seen a few times. This chain connects TRBV2 to TRBJ2-5, with D maybe TRBD2 (5 bases). This CDR3 contains 13 residues. The germline V gene encodes CDR1 SNHLY and CDR2 FYNNEI. The V and J ends lost 6 bases and 5 bases respectively, with 13 bases between them. Written as DNA, the CDR3 is TGTGCCAGCAGGAAGTGGAGAGGGGAGACCCAGTACTTC. The encoded protein is CASRKWRGETQYF.

This chain connects TRBV25-1 to TRBJ2-7; D is perhaps TRBD2 (6 bases). Germline CDR1 reads MGHDK; CDR2 reads SYGVNS. The V end lost 9 bases, the J end lost 3 bases, and 9 bases lay between the germline ends. This CDR3 has 11 amino acids. CDR3 nucleotide sequence: TGTGCCAGTTGGGGGGTCTACGAGCAGTACTTC. Its translation: CASWGVYEQYF.

This clonotype was observed at least ten times. The chain combines TRBV6-2 or TRBV6-3 with TRBJ2-3; no definite D call. The V and J ends lost 4 bases and 3 bases respectively, with 11 bases between them. The CDR3 has 14 residues. Germline CDR1 is MNHEY and CDR2 is SVGEGT. CDR3 in DNA: TGTGCCAGCAGTTCCGCGGAGTGGACAGATACGCAGTATTTT. Translating it yields CASSSAEWTDTQYF.

This clonotype was detected ten times or more. The chain links TRBV28 to TRBJ1-3; D is undetermined. Germline-derived CDR1 and CDR2 are MDHEN and SYDVKM. Trimming pared 4 bases from V and 0 bases from J, leaving 16 bases between. CDR3 size: 17 residues. The CDR3: CASSSPTKTASGNTIYF. CDR3 coding DNA: TGTGCCAGCAGTTCTCCGACTAAAACAGCCTCTGGAAACACCATATATTTT. Drawing the rest from reference TRBV28 and TRBJ1-3, the complete variable domain is DVKVTQSSRYLVKRTGEKVFLECVQDMDHENMFWYRQDPGLGLRLIYFSYDVKMKEKGDIPEGYSVSREKKERFSLILESASTNQTSMYLCASSSPTKTASGNTIYFGEGSWLTVV.

This clonotype was picked up a small number of times. The chain uses TRBV5-1 and TRBJ2-7; D may be TRBD1 (6 bases). CDR1 and CDR2 from the germline V gene are SGHRS and YFSETQ. Trimming took 4 bases from V and 1 from J, leaving 12 bases between them. The CDR3 runs 14 residues. CDR3 region: CASSPGTPSYEQYF. CDR3 in DNA: TGCGCCAGCAGCCCCGGGACACCGTCCTACGAGCAGTACTTC.

The CDR3 nucleotides are TGCAGTGCTGGGTTTGGGGCCGGGGACGAGCAGTACTTC. Its translation: CSAGFGAGDEQYF. V is TRBV20-1 and J is TRBJ2-7; tentatively, D is TRBD1 or TRBD2 (5 bases each). The ends were cut back, 5 bases at V and 5 bases at J, with 16 bases in the middle. CDR3 length: 13 residues. From germline, CDR1 is DFQATT and CDR2 SNEGSKA (reference sequence).

The chain uses TRBV28 and TRBJ2-2; TRBD1 matches at 10 bases. The V gene end was trimmed by 3 bases and the J gene end by 3 bases; junction bases not matched to a gene: 13. The CDR3 is 19 residues long. Germline lookup yields CDR1 MDHEN and CDR2 SYDVKM. In DNA, the CDR3 is TGTGCCAGCAGTTTGCCTTTCGCCGACAGGGGGCGATACACCGGGGAGCTGTTTTTT. Protein: CASSLPFADRGRYTGELFF.

This clonotype was found a few times. This chain uses TRBV2 with TRBJ1-4; D might be TRBD1 (5 bases). Germline V gives CDR1 SNHLY, CDR2 FYNNEI. Trimming pared 3 bases from V and 10 bases from J, leaving 15 bases between. The CDR3 runs 14 residues. This CDR3 reads CASSEGGNRGKLFF. In DNA, the CDR3 is TGTGCCAGCAGTGAGGGGGGAAACCGAGGAAAACTGTTTTTT.

The rearrangement links TRBV27 to TRBJ2-2, with D uncertain. The length of the CDR3 is 17 residues. The ends were cut back, 4 bases at V and 1 base at J, with 16 bases in the middle. CDR1 is MNHEY, CDR2 SMNVEV, per germline (reference sequence). In DNA form, the CDR3 reads TGTGCCAGCAGTTCCGCAGGAAGAGTTCTGAACACCGGGGAGCTGTTTTTT. This translates into CASSSAGRVLNTGELFF.

This clonotype has a count of ten or more. This chain connects TRBV20-1 to TRBJ2-6; no definite D call. This CDR3 contains 14 residues. In germline, CDR1 is DFQATT, CDR2 SNEGSKA (reference sequence). Trimming took off 3 bases at V and 2 bases at J, with 8 bases between the two ends. The DNA of the CDR3 is TGCAGTGCTAGGGAAGGGACTGGGGCCAACGTCCTGACTTTC. Translation gives CSAREGTGANVLTF.

There are many counts of this clonotype. The J gene is TRBJ2-6, the V gene TRBV15, with 9 bases lining up with TRBD1. Germline V gene sequence: CDR1 LNHNV, CDR2 YYDKDF (reference sequence). This CDR3 is 16 amino acids long. Trimming at V came to 2 bases and at J to 8 bases, leaving 7 bases not matched to a gene. CDR3 amino acids: CATSRKKTGGTNVLTF. CDR3 DNA sequence: TGTGCCACCAGCAGAAAGAAGACAGGGGGTACCAACGTCCTGACTTTC.

This clonotype was seen more than once but under ten times. CDR3 bases: TGTGCCAGCAGCCATGGGACAGGGGGTACTGGGGCCAACGTCCTGACTTTC. This gives the protein CASSHGTGGTGANVLTF. The V gene is TRBV3-1, the J gene TRBJ2-6, with TRBD1 identical over 11 bases. The ends lost 3 bases at V and 2 bases at J; junction bases unmatched: 3. CDR1 and CDR2 (germline): LGHDT, YNNKEL (reference sequence). The CDR3 has 17 amino acids.

This clonotype has ten or more counts. The rearrangement links TRBV6-7 to TRBJ1-4; 8 bases line up with TRBD1. TRBV6-7 belongs to the ORF category, with a function that is uncertain. The trim removed 7 bases at V and 4 bases at J, leaving 11 bases unmatched. The CDR3 is made up of 16 amino acids. This chain's CDR3 is CASTIHRQGINEKLFF. The CDR3 DNA reads as TGTGCCAGCACCATACATCGACAGGGGATTAATGAAAAACTGTTTTTT.